The clone carrying this T cell receptor beta chain was found many times. Its antigen remains unidentified. TCRdb independently ran MiXCR on the reads; one entry per CDR3 protein. The sample holds tens of thousands of distinct CDR3 sequences, 45% to 50% seen once. The germline gives CDR1 SEHNR, CDR2 FQNEAQ (reference sequence). This CDR3 has 14 amino acids. Trimming cost V 5 bases and J 2 bases, with 9 bases left between them. These data originate in a study of T cell repertoires in cytomegalovirus infection. Study information: Recently identified HLA-C-restricted CMV epitopes were among the peptides used. Indicated by public TCR beta signatures were CMV infection and matching HLA type. Findings and caveats of the study: HLA-C-restricted CMV-specific TCR beta clonotypes were dominant in the ex vivo response. Based on cumulative public TCR beta family frequency, carriers of CMV plus the relevant HLA were identified.

The sample here was CD8+ T cells from cultured PBMCs, taken from culture after CMV antigen stimulation. V usage is TRBV7-9 and J usage is TRBJ2-2; D is unresolved. The clonotype originates from a human donor in good health (CMV status not recorded). Some clones in this sample may be carry-over from other donors' samples. DNA for the CDR3: TGTGCCAGCAGCCCCTCAGCAAACACCGGGGAGCTGTTTTTT. Protein: CASSPSANTGELFF.